Reported below is one TCR beta chain. What it binds is not known. With 6 bases removed from V and 4 bases from J, the gap between germline ends came to 15 bases. The CDR3 spans 14 residues. Germline-derived CDR1 and CDR2 are SEHNR and FQNEAQ (reference sequence). The PCR had 60 Vbeta and 13 Jbeta primers. Profiling relied on immunoSEQ multiplex PCR, and the TCRdb table lists in-frame clones only, not all of them. Of about 130,000 clones in the sample, about four fifths were seen once. The sample belongs to a study of cytomegalovirus exposure and HLA in healthy donors. Study conclusions and caveats: Most of the TCR beta V segments (in an earlier analysis) were productive either about 87% or about 30% of the time.

The rearrangement links TRBV7-9 to TRBJ2-5, with D tentatively TRBD2 (6 bases). This clonotype originated in a human donor in good health. Sequenced input: PBMCs. The DNA of the CDR3 is TGTGCCAGCAGGCCCCTGCTCGGGGGAGAGACCCAGTACTTC. Amino acid sequence: CASRPLLGGETQYF.